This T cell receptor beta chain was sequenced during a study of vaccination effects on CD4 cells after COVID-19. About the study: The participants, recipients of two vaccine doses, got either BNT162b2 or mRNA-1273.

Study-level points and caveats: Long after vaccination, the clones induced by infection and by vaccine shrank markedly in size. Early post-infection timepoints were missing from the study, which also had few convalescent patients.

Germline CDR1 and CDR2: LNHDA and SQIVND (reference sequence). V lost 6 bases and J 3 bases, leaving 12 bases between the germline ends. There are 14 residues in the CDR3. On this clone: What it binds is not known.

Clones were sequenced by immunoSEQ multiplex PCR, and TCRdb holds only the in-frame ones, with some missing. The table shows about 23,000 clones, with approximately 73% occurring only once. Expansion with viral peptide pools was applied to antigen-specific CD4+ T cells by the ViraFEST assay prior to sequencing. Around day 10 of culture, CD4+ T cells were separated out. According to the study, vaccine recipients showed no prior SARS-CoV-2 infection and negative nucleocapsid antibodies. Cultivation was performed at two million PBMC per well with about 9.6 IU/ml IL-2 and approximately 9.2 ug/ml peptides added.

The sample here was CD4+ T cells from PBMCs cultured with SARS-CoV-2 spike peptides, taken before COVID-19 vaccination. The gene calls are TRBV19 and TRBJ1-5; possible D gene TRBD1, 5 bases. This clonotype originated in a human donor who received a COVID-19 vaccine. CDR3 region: CASSPRQLNQPQHF. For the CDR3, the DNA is TGTGCCAGTAGCCCCAGACAGCTCAATCAGCCCCAGCATTTT.